A single sample gave rise to the 21 T cell receptor beta chains below, sequenced in a study of blood T cells in healthy people across ages. For the second PCR, which ran for about 7 to 11 cycles, a sample-barcoded 5' primer and a J-beta primer mix were used. TCRdb redid the calling of the 5' RACE reads with MiXCR, one entry per CDR3 protein. The table lists some 1,500,000 distinct CDR3 sequences, approximately 42% of them singletons. Sequencing input: blood. These receptors all come from a woman aged 18-29 years in good health.

This clonotype came up a few times. The V call is TRBV25-1, the J call TRBJ1-1, with D perhaps matching TRBD1 (5 bases). CDR3 length: 15 amino acids. The V end lost 4 bases, the J end lost 7 bases, and 19 bases lay between the germline ends. The germline V gene has CDR1 MGHDK and CDR2 SYGVNS. CDR3 sequence (DNA): TGTGCCAGCAGTGCCTCCCACGGGGGGTTGGGTGAAGCTTTCTTT. Its translation: CASSASHGGLGEAFF.

CDR3 residues: CSASRDSSGNTIYF. CDR3 coding DNA: TGCAGTGCTAGCCGGGACAGCTCTGGAAACACCATATATTTT. The chain has TRBV20-1 and TRBJ1-3; 7 nucleotides align to TRBD1. The V gene end was trimmed by 3 bases and the J gene end by 0 bases; junction bases not matched to a gene: 2. CDR1 is DFQATT, CDR2 SNEGSKA, per germline (reference sequence). This CDR3 has 14 residues.

The V gene is TRBV6-2 or TRBV6-3, the J gene TRBJ2-1, with 9 bases fitting TRBD1. Germline CDR1 reads MNHEY; CDR2 reads SVGEGT. This CDR3 is 16 amino acids long. After removal of 0 bases from V and 6 bases from J, the junction contained 6 bases not matched to a gene. CDR3 loop: CASSYSWGTGRNEQFF. As DNA, the CDR3 is TGTGCCAGCAGTTACTCGTGGGGGACAGGGCGCAATGAGCAGTTCTTC.

CDR3 residues: CASSHRRINEKLFF. The CDR3 bases are TGTGCCAGCAGCCACAGGAGAATTAATGAAAAACTGTTTTTT. The rearrangement uses TRBV7-2 and TRBJ1-4; perhaps TRBD1 as D (5 bases). CDR1 SGHTA and CDR2 FQGNSA come from the germline V gene. The CDR3 sequence is 14 residues long. The V gene lost 5 bases and the J gene lost 4 bases, with 11 bases spanning the gap. The full variable domain, rest sourced from reference TRBV7-2 and TRBJ1-4, is GAGVSQSPSNKVTEKGKDVELRCDPISGHTALYWYRQSLGQGLEFLIYFQGNSAPDKSGLPSDRFSAERTGGSVSTLTIQRTQQEDSAVYLCASSHRRINEKLFFGSGTQLSVL.

The J gene is TRBJ2-2, the V gene TRBV15; D may correspond to TRBD1 or TRBD2 (5 bases each). With 5 bases removed from V and 2 bases from J, the gap between germline ends came to 15 bases. Germline V gives CDR1 LNHNV, CDR2 YYDKDF (reference sequence). This CDR3 region has 16 residues. CDR3: CATSPGTVANTGELFF. DNA for the CDR3: TGTGCCACCAGCCCAGGGACGGTGGCTAACACCGGGGAGCTGTTTTTT.

This clonotype has more than one count but fewer than ten. The chain carries TRBV28 and TRBJ2-3; 11 bases map to TRBD2. The V and J ends lost 4 bases and 6 bases, in that order; junction bases with no gene match: 9. Germline V gene lookup returns CDR1 MDHEN and CDR2 SYDVKM. The CDR3 is 16 residues long. The CDR3 is CASSYVAGGLSDTQYF. The DNA for the CDR3 is TGTGCCAGCAGTTATGTAGCGGGAGGGTTGTCGGATACGCAGTATTTT.

CDR3 nucleotide sequence: TGTGCCAGCAGCTTAGCGGGCTGGGTCGCAGCTTTCTTT. As protein: CASSLAGWVAAFF. The rearrangement uses TRBV7-2 and TRBJ1-1; D gene ambiguous. CDR3 length: 13 amino acids. V gave up 0 bases and J gave up 10 bases, with 12 bases separating them. The germline V gene encodes CDR1 SGHTA and CDR2 FQGNSA.

This chain connects TRBV21-1 to TRBJ2-7; TRBD1, the D gene given by the table, was not confirmed from the DNA. TRBV21-1 is a pseudogene segment. The CDR3 extends over 16 amino acids. The CDR3 bases are TGTGCCAGCAGCAAGGAATTGGGACAGGTGGTCTACGAGCAGTACTTC. The encoded protein is CASSKELGQVVYEQYF.

The rearrangement links TRBV6-2 or TRBV6-3 to TRBJ2-7, with D hard to call. CDR3 length: 15 amino acids. The V and J ends lost 8 bases and 3 bases respectively, with 20 bases between them. Germline V gives CDR1 MNHEY, CDR2 SVGEGT. The CDR3 nucleotides read TGTGCCAGCCTTCGGGCGCAAACGCCCTACTACGAGCAGTACTTC. It specifies CASLRAQTPYYEQYF.

This clonotype was detected a few times. V is TRBV5-1 and J is TRBJ2-7; possibly TRBD1 for D (6 bases). The CDR3 is 14 residues long. Trimming removed 7 bases from V and 1 base from J, with 15 bases in between. Germline loops: CDR1 SGHRS, CDR2 YFSETQ. CDR3 coding DNA: TGCGCCAGCCGTTCAAACAGGGAATCCTACGAGCAGTACTTC. Residues: CASRSNRESYEQYF.

This clonotype was counted a few times. The chain uses TRBV7-9 and TRBJ2-1; D remains ambiguous. The CDR3 covers 15 residues. V lost 4 bases and J 5 bases, leaving 15 bases between the germline ends. Germline values: CDR1 SEHNR, CDR2 FQNEAQ (reference sequence). CDR3 residues: CASSSSIIPNNEQFF. CDR3 DNA sequence: TGTGCCAGCAGCTCATCCATCATTCCCAACAATGAGCAGTTCTTC.

This chain links TRBV27 with TRBJ1-2; unclear D gene. The germline CDR1 and CDR2 sequences are MNHEY and SMNVEV (reference sequence). The germline V and J ends were trimmed by 6 bases and 3 bases, with 11 bases remaining between them. CDR3 size: 13 residues. CDR3 amino acids: CASSKAGYYGYTF. The CDR3, as DNA: TGTGCCAGCAGCAAGGCGGGGTACTATGGCTACACCTTC.

The chain carries TRBV28 and TRBJ2-3, with 8 bases that match TRBD2. The CDR3 spans 15 residues. After removal of 6 bases from V and 4 bases from J, the junction contained 9 bases not matched to a gene. Germline CDR1 and CDR2: MDHEN and SYDVKM. CDR3 loop: CASSEGTRVSDTQYF. CDR3 sequence (DNA): TGTGCCAGCAGCGAAGGGACTAGAGTATCAGATACGCAGTATTTT.

This clonotype appeared a few times. The gene calls are TRBV28 and TRBJ2-1; D possibly corresponds to TRBD2 (5 bases). V was pared by 6 bases and J by 7 bases, with 16 bases between. Per germline, CDR1 MDHEN and CDR2 SYDVKM. The CDR3 totals 14 residues. The CDR3 protein is CASSVAGGSNEQFF. The CDR3 DNA reads as TGTGCCAGCAGCGTGGCGGGCGGTTCAAATGAGCAGTTCTTC. The variable domain in full, with the rest retrieved from reference TRBV28 and TRBJ2-1, is DVKVTQSSRYLVKRTGEKVFLECVQDMDHENMFWYRQDPGLGLRLIYFSYDVKMKEKGDIPEGYSVSREKKERFSLILESASTNQTSMYLCASSVAGGSNEQFFGPGTRLTVL.

The sample holds a few counts of this clonotype. This chain connects TRBV9 to TRBJ1-6, with no clear D. V was clipped by 0 bases and J by 0 bases, with 10 bases between them. CDR3 size: 17 residues. Germline CDR1 SGDLS, CDR2 YYNGEE. This CDR3 is CASSVEARSSYNSPLHF. The DNA of the CDR3 is TGTGCCAGCAGCGTAGAGGCCAGAAGCTCCTATAATTCACCCCTCCACTTT.

The rearrangement links TRBV21-1 to TRBJ2-1; the table's D call, TRBD2, was not checked against the DNA. TRBV21-1 is marked as a pseudogene. There are 19 residues in the CDR3. This CDR3 reads CASTSTSGSAHSSYNEQFF. As DNA, the CDR3 is TGTGCCAGCACTTCGACTAGCGGGAGTGCCCACTCCTCCTACAATGAGCAGTTCTTC.

The V call is TRBV14, the J call TRBJ2-7; D unresolved. The CDR3 extends over 15 amino acids. The V end was cut by 1 base, the J end by 2 bases, with 12 bases between. Per germline, CDR1 SGHDN and CDR2 FVKESK. The CDR3 reads CASSQVIGPTYEQYF. In DNA, the CDR3 is TGTGCCAGCAGCCAAGTCATAGGCCCCACCTACGAGCAGTACTTC.

This chain links TRBV11-2 with TRBJ2-5; D gene ambiguous. Germline CDR1 and CDR2: SGHAT and FQNNGV. The V end was cut by 2 bases, the J end by 9 bases, with 10 bases between. The CDR3 has 12 residues. This chain's CDR3 is CASSLSQGPQYF. In DNA, the CDR3 is TGTGCCAGCAGCTTAAGCCAAGGGCCCCAGTACTTC.

The table lists this clonotype with a few counts. The J gene is TRBJ2-1, the V gene TRBV4-3, with D maybe TRBD2 (6 bases). Looked up from germline, CDR1 is LGHNA and CDR2 is YSLEER. This CDR3 region has 16 residues. Trimming pared 0 bases from V and 3 bases from J, leaving 12 bases between. Here the CDR3 reads CASSQDDGSDYNEQFF. As DNA, the CDR3 is TGCGCCAGCAGCCAAGACGACGGGAGCGACTACAATGAGCAGTTCTTC.

The rearrangement links TRBV2 to TRBJ2-1; D could derive from TRBD1 or TRBD2 (5 bases each). The DNA end favors TRBJ2-7, so the J call may be wrong. This CDR3 is 14 amino acids long. Germline CDR1 is SNHLY and CDR2 is FYNNEI. This chain's CDR3 is CASTGLASYNEQYF. The CDR3 DNA reads as TGTGCCAGCACGGGGCTAGCCTCCTACAATGAGCAGTACTTC.

The chain is built from TRBV15 and TRBJ2-1; possibly TRBD1 for D (5 bases). Germline V gives CDR1 LNHNV, CDR2 YYDKDF (reference sequence). V lost 0 bases and J lost 10, with 13 bases in between. This CDR3 is 14 amino acids long. This chain's CDR3 is CATSRDQGNYEQFF. CDR3 coding DNA: TGTGCCACCAGCAGAGATCAGGGCAACTACGAGCAGTTCTTC.